What follows describes a single T cell receptor beta chain. Its antigen is unknown. TCR alpha and beta CDR3 regions were amplified from RNA using iRepertoire nested multiplex PCR. One-step reverse transcription and amplification started from approximately 100-400 ng of tissue mRNA or PBMC total RNA. TCRdb used MiXCR to reprocess the multiplex PCR reads, holding one entry per CDR3 protein. The table lists 150,000 or so distinct CDR3 sequences, about two fifths of them singletons. The CDR3 is made up of 15 amino acids. V was shortened by 2 bases and J by 1 base, with 11 bases between the two germline ends. The germline gives CDR1 SGHTA, CDR2 FQGNSA. The data were obtained in a study of glioma-infiltrating T cells. Study-level points and caveats: Above-expected tissue-blood divergence occurred in all gliomas, most in low-grade ones. CDR3 overlap between tissue and blood was very small.

J is TRBJ1-1 and V is TRBV7-2; D is perhaps TRBD1 (5 bases). The sequenced material came from glioma tissue, nonneoplastic brain tissue, or PBMCs (not recorded which). The TCR comes from a human donor with low-grade glioma or glioblastoma, undergoing nonglioma brain surgery, or in good health (not recorded which). DNA of the CDR3: TGTGCCAGCAGCTTATATGGAGGGGAGAACACTGAAGCTTTCTTT. This codes for CASSLYGGENTEAFF.